This passage covers 5 T cell receptor beta chains from one sample sequenced in a study of blood T cell repertoires in COVID-19. The assay was immunoSEQ multiplex PCR, and TCRdb's table has in-frame clones only and misses some. The sample includes about 140,000 clones, roughly 76% of them seen just once. Material for sequencing was peripheral blood. The receptors derive from a man older than 75 with acute or convalescent COVID-19.

V is TRBV4-2 and J is TRBJ2-5, with D maybe TRBD2 (5 bases). The CDR3 length is 13 residues. Trimming stripped 4 bases from V and 2 bases from J, with 8 bases between. From germline, CDR1 is LGHNA and CDR2 YNFKEQ. The CDR3 coding sequence is TGTGCCAGCAGCCCCCGGGGTCAAGAGACCCAGTACTTC. Protein sequence: CASSPRGQETQYF.

V gene TRBV9 combines with J gene TRBJ2-7; weak D call: TRBD2 (5 bases). The CDR3 has 12 residues. Germline-derived CDR1 and CDR2 are SGDLS and YYNGEE. The V end lost 3 bases, the J end lost 6 bases, and 10 bases lay between the germline ends. The CDR3 reads CASSGSGGEQYF. CDR3 coding DNA: TGTGCCAGCAGCGGGAGCGGCGGCGAGCAGTACTTC.

This clone was observed a handful of times. The chain combines TRBV5-1 with TRBJ2-5, with D possibly TRBD2 on 5 matching bases. Germline V gene lookup returns CDR1 SGHRS and CDR2 YFSETQ. The CDR3 loop spans 13 amino acids. The ends were cut back, 2 bases at V and 4 bases at J, with 9 bases in the middle. The CDR3 nucleotides are TGCGCCAGCAGCTTCGAGGGCGGAGAGACCCAGTACTTC. It encodes CASSFEGGETQYF.

This chain connects TRBV19 to TRBJ1-5; tentative D call: TRBD1 (6 bases). V lost 6 bases and J lost 7, with 16 bases in between. This CDR3 is built from 14 residues. Germline V gene data show CDR1 as LNHDA and CDR2 as SQIVND (reference sequence). The CDR3 DNA reads TGTGCCAGTAGCGTACAGGGACCAGGGCAGCCCCAGCATTTT. It is translated as CASSVQGPGQPQHF.

The J gene is TRBJ2-5, the V gene TRBV19, with D possibly being TRBD1 (5 bases). Germline V gene sequence: CDR1 LNHDA, CDR2 SQIVND (reference sequence). This CDR3 contains 12 residues. V was pared by 3 bases and J by 4 bases, with 6 bases between. This chain's CDR3 is CASSIQGETQYF. In DNA form, the CDR3 reads TGTGCCAGTAGTATTCAGGGAGAGACCCAGTACTTC.